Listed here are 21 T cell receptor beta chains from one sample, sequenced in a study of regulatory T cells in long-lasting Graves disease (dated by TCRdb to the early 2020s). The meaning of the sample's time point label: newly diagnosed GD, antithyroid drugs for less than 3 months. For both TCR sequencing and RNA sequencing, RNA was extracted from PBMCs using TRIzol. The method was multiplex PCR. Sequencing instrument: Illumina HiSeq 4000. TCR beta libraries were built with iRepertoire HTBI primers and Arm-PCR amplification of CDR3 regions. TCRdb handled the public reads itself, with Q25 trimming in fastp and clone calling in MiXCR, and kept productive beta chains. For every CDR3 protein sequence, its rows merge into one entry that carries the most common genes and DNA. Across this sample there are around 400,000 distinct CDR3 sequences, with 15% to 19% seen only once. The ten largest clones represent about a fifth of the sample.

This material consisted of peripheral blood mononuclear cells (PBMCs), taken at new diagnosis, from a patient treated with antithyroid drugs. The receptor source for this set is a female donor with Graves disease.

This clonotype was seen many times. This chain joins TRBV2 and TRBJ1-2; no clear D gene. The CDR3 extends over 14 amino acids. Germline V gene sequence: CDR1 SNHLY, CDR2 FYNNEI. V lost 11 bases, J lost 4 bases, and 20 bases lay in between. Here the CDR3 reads CAGRRRELGYGYTF. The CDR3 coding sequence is TGTGCCGGTCGAAGGAGGGAGTTGGGCTATGGCTACACCTTC.

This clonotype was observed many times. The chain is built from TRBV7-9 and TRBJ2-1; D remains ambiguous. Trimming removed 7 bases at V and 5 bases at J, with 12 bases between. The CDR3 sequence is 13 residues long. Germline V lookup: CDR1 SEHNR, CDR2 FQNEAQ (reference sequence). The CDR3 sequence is CASTLRRNNEQFF. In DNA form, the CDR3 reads TGTGCCAGCACCCTTCGCCGGAACAATGAGCAGTTCTTC.

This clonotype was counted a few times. CDR3 in DNA: TGTGCCAGCAGCCAACTGCCCAGCGCGAGCTCTGGAAACACCATATATTTT. Protein product: CASSQLPSASSGNTIYF. The gene calls are TRBV3-1 and TRBJ1-3, with no clear D. The CDR3 is made up of 17 amino acids. V lost 2 bases, J lost 0 bases, and 14 bases lay in between. Germline assignment: CDR1 LGHDT and CDR2 YNNKEL (reference sequence).

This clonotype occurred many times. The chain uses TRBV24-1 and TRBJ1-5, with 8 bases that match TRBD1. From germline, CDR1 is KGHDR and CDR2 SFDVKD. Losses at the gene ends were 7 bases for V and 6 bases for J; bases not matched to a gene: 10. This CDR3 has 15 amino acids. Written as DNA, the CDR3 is TGTGCCACCAGCGGACAGGGACCGGCAGGTCAGCCCCAGCATTTT. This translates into CATSGQGPAGQPQHF.

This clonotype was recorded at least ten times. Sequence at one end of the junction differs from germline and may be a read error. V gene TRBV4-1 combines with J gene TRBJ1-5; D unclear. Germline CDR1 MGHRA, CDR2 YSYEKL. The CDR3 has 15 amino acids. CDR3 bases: TGCGCCAGCAGCCACGGGCCGGAACTCAATCAGCCCCAACATTTT. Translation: CASSHGPELNQPQHF.

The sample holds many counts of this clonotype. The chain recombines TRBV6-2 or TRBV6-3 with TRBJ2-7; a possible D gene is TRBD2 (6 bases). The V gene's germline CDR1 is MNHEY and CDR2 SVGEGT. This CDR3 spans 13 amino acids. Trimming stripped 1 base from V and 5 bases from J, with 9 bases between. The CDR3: CASSYFPGDEQYF. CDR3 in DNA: TGTGCCAGCAGTTACTTTCCGGGAGACGAGCAGTACTTC.

CDR3 DNA: TGTGCCAGCAGCGCAACAGTAGGGGGGGCGGGCAATGAGCAGTTCTTC. Its protein is CASSATVGGAGNEQFF. V is TRBV9 and J is TRBJ2-1; tentatively, D is TRBD2 (7 bases). V shed 3 bases and J shed 6 bases, with 19 bases lying between them. The germline V gene has CDR1 SGDLS and CDR2 YYNGEE. The CDR3 is 16 residues long.

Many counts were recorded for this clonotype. The CDR3 DNA reads as TGTGCCAGCAGCTCTCCGGGACAGGGGTTCCATAGCAATCAGCCCCAGCATTTT. Its translation: CASSSPGQGFHSNQPQHF. This sequence joins TRBV11-3 and TRBJ1-5; 10 nucleotides align to TRBD1. This CDR3 contains 18 residues. Germline assignment: CDR1 SGHNT and CDR2 YENEEA. The J segment lost 0 bases and the V segment lost 4 bases, leaving 9 bases of the junction unmatched.

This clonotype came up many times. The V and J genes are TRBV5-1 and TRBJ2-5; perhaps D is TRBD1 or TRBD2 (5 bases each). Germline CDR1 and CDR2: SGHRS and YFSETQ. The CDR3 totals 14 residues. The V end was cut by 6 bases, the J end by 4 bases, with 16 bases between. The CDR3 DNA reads TGCGCCAGCATCCCGGGGACCACCGGAGAGACCCAGTACTTC. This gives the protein CASIPGTTGETQYF.

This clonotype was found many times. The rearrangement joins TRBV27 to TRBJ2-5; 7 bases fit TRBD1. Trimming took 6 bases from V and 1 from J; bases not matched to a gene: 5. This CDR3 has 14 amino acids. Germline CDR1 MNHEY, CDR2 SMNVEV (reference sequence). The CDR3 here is CASSRTGFQETQYF. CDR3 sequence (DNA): TGTGCCAGCAGCCGGACAGGCTTCCAAGAGACCCAGTACTTC.

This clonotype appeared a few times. CDR3 nucleotides: TGCGCCAGCAGCCAAGGGTTGAAGCGGATTACACGGAATGGCTACACCTTC. Residues: CASSQGLKRITRNGYTF. The chain carries TRBV4-1 and TRBJ1-2, with D uncertain. Trimming removed 1 base at V and 6 bases at J, with 21 bases between. The CDR3 runs 17 residues. Germline V CDR1 and CDR2: MGHRA, YSYEKL.

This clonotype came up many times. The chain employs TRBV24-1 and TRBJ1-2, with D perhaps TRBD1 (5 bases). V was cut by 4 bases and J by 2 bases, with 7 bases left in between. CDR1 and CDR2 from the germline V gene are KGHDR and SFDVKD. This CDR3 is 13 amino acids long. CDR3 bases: TGTGCCACCAGTGAGCCAGGGAACTATGGCTACACCTTC. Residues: CATSEPGNYGYTF.

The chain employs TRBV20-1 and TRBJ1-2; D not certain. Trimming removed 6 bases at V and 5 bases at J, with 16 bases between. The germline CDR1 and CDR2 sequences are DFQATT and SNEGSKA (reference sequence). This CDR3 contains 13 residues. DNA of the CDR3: TGCAGTGCCCCGGACCCGGTCAAATATGGCTACACCTTC. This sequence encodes CSAPDPVKYGYTF.

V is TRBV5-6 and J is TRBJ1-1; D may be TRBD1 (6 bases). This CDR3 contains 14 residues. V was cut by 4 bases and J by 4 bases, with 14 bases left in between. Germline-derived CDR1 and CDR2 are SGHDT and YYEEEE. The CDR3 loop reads CASSRTDLGTEAFF. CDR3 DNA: TGTGCCAGCAGCCGGACAGACTTGGGCACTGAAGCTTTCTTT.

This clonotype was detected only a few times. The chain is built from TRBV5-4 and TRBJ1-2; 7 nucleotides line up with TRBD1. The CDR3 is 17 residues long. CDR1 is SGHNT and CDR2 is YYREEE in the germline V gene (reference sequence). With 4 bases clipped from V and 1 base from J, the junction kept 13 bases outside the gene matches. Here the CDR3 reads CASSAMLTGPGNYGYTF. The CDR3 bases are TGTGCCAGCAGCGCAATGTTGACAGGGCCTGGTAACTATGGCTACACCTTC.

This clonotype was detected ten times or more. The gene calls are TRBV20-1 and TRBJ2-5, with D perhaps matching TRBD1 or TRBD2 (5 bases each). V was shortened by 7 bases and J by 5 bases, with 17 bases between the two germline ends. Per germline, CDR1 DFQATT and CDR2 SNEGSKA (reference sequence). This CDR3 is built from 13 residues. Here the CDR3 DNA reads TGCAGTGTACGGCGTGGGACGGGGGAGACCCAGTACTTC. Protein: CSVRRGTGETQYF.

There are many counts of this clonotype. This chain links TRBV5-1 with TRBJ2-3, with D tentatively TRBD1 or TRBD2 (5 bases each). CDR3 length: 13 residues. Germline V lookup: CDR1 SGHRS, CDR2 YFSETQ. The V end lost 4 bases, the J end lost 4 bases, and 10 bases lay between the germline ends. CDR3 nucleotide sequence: TGCGCCAGCAGCCCGTTGGGGGCAGATACGCAGTATTTT. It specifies CASSPLGADTQYF.

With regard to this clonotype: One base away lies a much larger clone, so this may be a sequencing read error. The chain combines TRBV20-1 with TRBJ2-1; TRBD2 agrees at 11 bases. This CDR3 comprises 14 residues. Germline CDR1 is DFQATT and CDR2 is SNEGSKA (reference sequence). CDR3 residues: CSVSGRAVLGEQFF. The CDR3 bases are TGCAGCGTTAGCGGGAGGGCCGTCCTGGGCGAGCAGTTCTTC.

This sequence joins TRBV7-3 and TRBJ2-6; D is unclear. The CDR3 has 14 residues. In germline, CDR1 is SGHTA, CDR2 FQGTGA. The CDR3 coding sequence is TGTGCGGGCCCGAGCCCTACGGGGGCCAACGTCCTGACTTTC. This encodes CAGPSPTGANVLTF.

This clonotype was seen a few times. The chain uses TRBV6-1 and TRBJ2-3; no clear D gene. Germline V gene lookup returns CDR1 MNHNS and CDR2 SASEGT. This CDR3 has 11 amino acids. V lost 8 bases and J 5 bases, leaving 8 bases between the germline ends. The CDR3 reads CASAKGDTQYF. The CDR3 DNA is TGTGCCAGCGCGAAGGGAGATACGCAGTATTTT.

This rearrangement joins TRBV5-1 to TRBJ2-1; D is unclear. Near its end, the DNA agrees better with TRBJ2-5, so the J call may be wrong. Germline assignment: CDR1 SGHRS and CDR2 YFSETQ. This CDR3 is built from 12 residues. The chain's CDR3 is CASSLGDETQYF. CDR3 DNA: TGCGCCAGCAGCTTGGGAGACGAGACCCAGTACTTC.